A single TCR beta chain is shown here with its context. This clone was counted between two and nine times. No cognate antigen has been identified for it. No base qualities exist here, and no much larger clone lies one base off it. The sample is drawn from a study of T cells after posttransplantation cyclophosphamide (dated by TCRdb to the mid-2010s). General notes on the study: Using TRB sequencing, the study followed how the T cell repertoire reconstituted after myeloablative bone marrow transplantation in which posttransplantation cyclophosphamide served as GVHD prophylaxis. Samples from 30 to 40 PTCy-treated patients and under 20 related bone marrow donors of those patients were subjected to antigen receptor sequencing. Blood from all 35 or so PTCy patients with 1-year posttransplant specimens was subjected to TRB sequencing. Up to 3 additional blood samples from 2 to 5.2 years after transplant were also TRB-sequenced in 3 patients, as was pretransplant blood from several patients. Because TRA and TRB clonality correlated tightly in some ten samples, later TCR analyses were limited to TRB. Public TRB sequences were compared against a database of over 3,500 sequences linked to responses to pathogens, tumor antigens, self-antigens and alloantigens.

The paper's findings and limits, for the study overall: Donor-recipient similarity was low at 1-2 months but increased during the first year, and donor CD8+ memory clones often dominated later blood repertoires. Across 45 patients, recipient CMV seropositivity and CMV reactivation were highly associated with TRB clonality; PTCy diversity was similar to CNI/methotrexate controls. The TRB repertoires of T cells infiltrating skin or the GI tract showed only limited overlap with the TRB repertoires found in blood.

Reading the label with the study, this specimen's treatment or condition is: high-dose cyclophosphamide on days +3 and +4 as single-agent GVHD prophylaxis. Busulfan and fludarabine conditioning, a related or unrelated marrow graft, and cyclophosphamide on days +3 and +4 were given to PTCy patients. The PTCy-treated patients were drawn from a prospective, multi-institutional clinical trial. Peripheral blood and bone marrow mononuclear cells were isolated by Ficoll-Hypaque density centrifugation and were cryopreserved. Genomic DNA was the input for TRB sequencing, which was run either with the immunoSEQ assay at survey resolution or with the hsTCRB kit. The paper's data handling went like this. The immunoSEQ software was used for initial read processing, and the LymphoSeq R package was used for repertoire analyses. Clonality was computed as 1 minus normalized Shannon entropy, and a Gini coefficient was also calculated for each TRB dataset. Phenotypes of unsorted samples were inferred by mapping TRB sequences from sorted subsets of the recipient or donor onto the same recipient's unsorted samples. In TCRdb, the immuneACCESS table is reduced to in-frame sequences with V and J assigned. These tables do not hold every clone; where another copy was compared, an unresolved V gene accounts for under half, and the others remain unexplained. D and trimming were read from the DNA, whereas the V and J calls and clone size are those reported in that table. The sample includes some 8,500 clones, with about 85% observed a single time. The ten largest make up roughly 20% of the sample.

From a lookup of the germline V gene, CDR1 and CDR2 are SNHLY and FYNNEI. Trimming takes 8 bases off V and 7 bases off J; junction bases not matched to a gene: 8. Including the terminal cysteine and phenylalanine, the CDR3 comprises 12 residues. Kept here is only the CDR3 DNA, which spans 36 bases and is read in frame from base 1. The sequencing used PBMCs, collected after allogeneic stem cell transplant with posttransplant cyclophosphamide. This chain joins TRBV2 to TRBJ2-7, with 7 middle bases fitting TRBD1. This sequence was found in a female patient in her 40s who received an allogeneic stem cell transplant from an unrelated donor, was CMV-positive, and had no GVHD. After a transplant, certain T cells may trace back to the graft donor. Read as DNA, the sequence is TGTGCCAGCTCCTGGACAGGTCAGGAGCAGTACTTC. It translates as CASSWTGQEQYF.